Shown below are 27 T cell receptor beta chains from a single sample sequenced in a study of blood T cell repertoires in COVID-19. TCRdb's table, derived via immunoSEQ multiplex PCR, lists solely in-frame clones and lacks some. The table lists 120,000 or so clones, about 92% of them singletons, with 3.7% in the top ten. The sample was peripheral blood. Every receptor here comes from a man in his forties or fifties with active COVID-19.

The chain couples TRBV24-1 to TRBJ2-1, with 11 bases matching TRBD2. Germline V gene lookup returns CDR1 KGHDR and CDR2 SFDVKD. The V and J ends lost 4 bases and 3 bases, in that order; junction bases with no gene match: 10. The CDR3 length is 18 residues. CDR3 nucleotide sequence: TGTGCCACCAGTGACTCCAAGTTTCTAGCGGGAGGCTACAATGAGCAGTTCTTC. Residues: CATSDSKFLAGGYNEQFF.

The rearrangement joins TRBV3-1 (or the pseudogene TRBV3-2) to TRBJ1-1; D call uncertain. With 4 bases removed from V and 6 bases from J, the gap between germline ends came to 18 bases. There are 15 residues in the CDR3. CDR1 is LGHDT, CDR2 YNNKEL, per germline (reference sequence). CDR3 sequence: CASSRGGIQDAEAFF. CDR3 sequence (DNA): TGTGCCAGCAGCCGGGGAGGAATTCAGGACGCTGAAGCTTTCTTT.

DNA of the CDR3: TGCAGTGCTACGGGGGGCGGTGAAGCTTTCTTT. It encodes CSATGGGEAFF. J is TRBJ1-1 and V is TRBV20-1, with D perhaps matching TRBD1 (6 bases). V was clipped by 4 bases and J by 7 bases, with 10 bases between them. Germline V lookup: CDR1 DFQATT, CDR2 SNEGSKA (reference sequence). The CDR3 totals 11 residues.

CDR3 in DNA: TGTGCCAGCAGCGAACCTAGCGGGGGGGAGAGGATGGACACTGAAGCTTTCTTT. Translated: CASSEPSGGERMDTEAFF. The chain recombines TRBV9 with TRBJ1-1; D possibly corresponds to TRBD1 (5 bases). V was cut by 3 bases and J by 3 bases, with 24 bases left in between. The CDR3 is 18 residues long. The germline CDR1 and CDR2 sequences are SGDLS and YYNGEE.

The chain combines TRBV3-1 (or the pseudogene TRBV3-2) with TRBJ2-3, with D unresolved. The CDR3 runs 15 residues. Germline V lookup: CDR1 LGHDT, CDR2 YNNKEL (reference sequence). Trimming removed 1 base from V and 0 bases from J, with 8 bases in between. CDR3 nucleotides: TGTGCCAGCAGCCAAGCGCGAACTAGCACAGATACGCAGTATTTT. Translating gives CASSQARTSTDTQYF.

This chain's CDR3 is CASRRHPSGSPSYNEQFF. The CDR3 region has the DNA TGTGCAAGTCGTAGGCATCCCAGCGGGAGTCCCTCCTACAATGAGCAGTTCTTC. V gene TRBV12-2 combines with J gene TRBJ2-1; TRBD2, the table's D call, lacks a check against the DNA. TRBV12-2 is classified as a pseudogene. There are 18 residues in the CDR3.

The V and J genes are TRBV5-1 and TRBJ2-2; 9 bases agree with TRBD2. Germline CDR1 and CDR2: SGHRS and YFSETQ. This CDR3 has 15 residues. The V gene end was trimmed by 4 bases and the J gene end by 3 bases; junction bases not matched to a gene: 4. The CDR3 DNA reads TGCGCCAGCAGCCCGACTAGCGGCCACACCGGGGAGCTGTTTTTT. It translates to CASSPTSGHTGELFF. The full variable domain, with the rest looked up from reference TRBV5-1 and TRBJ2-2, is KAGVTQTPRYLIKTRGQQVTLSCSPISGHRSVSWYQQTPGQGLQFLFEYFSETQRNKGNFPGRFSGRQFSNSRSEMNVSTLELGDSALYLCASSPTSGHTGELFFGEGSRLTVL.

This chain links TRBV27 with TRBJ1-2, with TRBD1 matching over 7 bases. The germline V gene encodes CDR1 MNHEY and CDR2 SMNVEV (reference sequence). The CDR3 covers 15 residues. With 6 bases clipped from V and 5 bases from J, the junction kept 12 bases outside the gene matches. Here the CDR3 DNA reads TGTGCCAGCAGATACCCCGTGGGACAGCGTTATGGCTACACCTTC. This gives the protein CASRYPVGQRYGYTF.

The gene calls are TRBV6-4 and TRBJ1-1, with a tentative D call TRBD1 (5 bases). Trimming removed 4 bases from V and 3 bases from J, with 9 bases in between. The CDR3 has 13 amino acids. Per germline, CDR1 MRHNA and CDR2 SNTAGT. Here the CDR3 DNA reads TGTGCCAGCAGTGCCACGACAGACACTGAAGCTTTCTTT. Amino acid sequence: CASSATTDTEAFF.

CDR3: CASRRPGQAPSGVNTEAFF. CDR3 sequence (DNA): TGCGCCAGCAGACGCCCGGGACAGGCCCCTAGTGGGGTAAACACTGAAGCTTTCTTT. V and J are TRBV10-2 and TRBJ1-1; 8 nucleotides line up with TRBD1. V lost 6 bases, J lost 2 bases, and 20 bases stayed unmatched. Germline loops: CDR1 WSHSY, CDR2 SAAADI. The CDR3 runs 19 residues.

This chain uses TRBV5-1 with TRBJ1-1, with TRBD1 identical over 8 bases. The CDR3 spans 15 residues. Trimming removed 3 bases from V and 1 base from J; junction bases left unmatched: 5. Looked up from germline, CDR1 is SGHRS and CDR2 is YFSETQ. DNA for the CDR3: TGCGCCAGCAGCTACAGGGGGTTCGAGAACACTGAAGCTTTCTTT. Translating it yields CASSYRGFENTEAFF.

This clone was detected only once. This chain connects TRBV5-1 to TRBJ2-3; a possible D gene is TRBD1 (6 bases). Germline V lookup: CDR1 SGHRS, CDR2 YFSETQ. The CDR3 runs 14 residues. V was shortened by 2 bases and J by 3 bases, with 10 bases between the two germline ends. This chain's CDR3 is CASSLTGSTDTQYF. The CDR3 DNA follows: TGCGCCAGCAGCTTAACAGGGTCGACAGATACGCAGTATTTT.

V gene TRBV3-1 (or the pseudogene TRBV3-2) combines with J gene TRBJ1-3; D gene ambiguous. Trimming stripped 4 bases from V and 0 bases from J, with 13 bases between. This CDR3 contains 16 residues. From germline, CDR1 is LGHDT and CDR2 YNNKEL (reference sequence). CDR3 nucleotides: TGTGCCAGCAGCCCCCGGGAGCTCATCTCTGGAAACACCATATATTTT. It translates to CASSPRELISGNTIYF.

This chain uses TRBV5-6 with TRBJ2-5; TRBD1 aligns across 7 bases. Germline V gives CDR1 SGHDT, CDR2 YYEEEE. J gave up 5 bases and V 4 bases, and 8 bases lay outside the gene matches. This CDR3 region has 14 residues. CDR3 protein: CASSTKTGIETQYF. The CDR3 DNA reads TGTGCCAGCAGCACCAAGACAGGGATTGAGACCCAGTACTTC.

The gene calls are TRBV7-8 and TRBJ1-2; the D gene is possibly TRBD1 (5 bases). The germline V gene has CDR1 SGHVS and CDR2 FQNEAQ. V lost 0 bases and J 9 bases, leaving 11 bases between the germline ends. The CDR3 is made up of 13 amino acids. CDR3 bases: TGTGCCAGCAGCTTAGCGACTAGACAGAGCTACACCTTC. Translated, it gives CASSLATRQSYTF.

The V and J genes are TRBV5-6 and TRBJ1-3; no firm D call. Germline-derived CDR1 and CDR2 are SGHDT and YYEEEE. Trimming cost V 4 bases and J 0 bases, with 8 bases left between them. The CDR3 consists of 14 residues. The chain's CDR3 is CASSGGYSGNTIYF. The CDR3 DNA reads TGTGCCAGCAGCGGAGGATACTCTGGAAACACCATATATTTT.

The V gene is TRBV3-1 (or the pseudogene TRBV3-2), the J gene TRBJ2-7, with 8 bases lining up with TRBD2. This CDR3 comprises 15 residues. Germline V lookup: CDR1 LGHDT, CDR2 YNNKEL (reference sequence). V was clipped by 3 bases and J by 3 bases; unmatched bases: 7. The CDR3 is CASSQDVRGVYEQYF. The CDR3, as DNA: TGTGCCAGCAGCCAGGACGTGCGGGGGGTCTACGAGCAGTACTTC.

The chain is built from TRBV27 and TRBJ2-2, with D maybe TRBD2 (7 bases). Per germline, CDR1 MNHEY and CDR2 SMNVEV (reference sequence). The CDR3 is made up of 18 amino acids. V was pared by 3 bases and J by 3 bases, with 20 bases between. CDR3 sequence (DNA): TGTGCCAGCAGTTTCCAGGGTTCGGGGGGCAGGTACACCGGGGAGCTGTTTTTT. This sequence encodes CASSFQGSGGRYTGELFF.

The rearrangement uses TRBV5-6 and TRBJ1-3; 7 bases match TRBD1. V gave up 4 bases and J gave up 2 bases; unmatched junction bases: 9. This CDR3 spans 16 amino acids. Looked up from germline, CDR1 is SGHDT and CDR2 is YYEEEE. The chain's CDR3 is CASSATGALAGNTIYF. Here the CDR3 DNA reads TGTGCCAGCAGCGCAACAGGGGCCCTGGCTGGAAACACCATATATTTT.

This chain connects TRBV9 to TRBJ1-4; 10 nucleotides align to TRBD1. The CDR3 sequence is 17 residues long. V was pared by 0 bases and J by 4 bases, with 6 bases of the junction left unmatched. Per germline, CDR1 SGDLS and CDR2 YYNGEE. Here the CDR3 reads CASSVGDRGRNNEKLFF. The CDR3 DNA reads TGTGCCAGCAGCGTAGGTGACAGGGGGCGAAATAATGAAAAACTGTTTTTT.

This clone appeared a single time. The V and J genes are TRBV5-4 and TRBJ2-1; the match to TRBD2 covers 9 bases. Per germline, CDR1 SGHNT and CDR2 YYREEE (reference sequence). The CDR3 covers 15 residues. After removal of 4 bases from V and 11 bases from J, the junction contained 13 bases not matched to a gene. The DNA for the CDR3 is TGTGCCAGCAGCCCAGCGGGGGGCATTACAATGAAGCAGTTCTTC. It translates to CASSPAGGITMKQFF. The full variable domain, completed using reference TRBV5-4 and TRBJ2-1, is ETGVTQSPTHLIKTRGQQVTLRCSSQSGHNTVSWYQQALGQGPQFIFQYYREEENGRGNFPPRFSGLQFPNYSSELNVNALELDDSALYLCASSPAGGITMKQFFGPGTRLTVL.

The chain has TRBV13 and TRBJ2-5, with 11 bases lining up with TRBD2. CDR1 is PRHDT and CDR2 is FYEKMQ in the germline V gene (reference sequence). V shed 2 bases and J 2 bases; nucleotides not matched to a gene: 4. The CDR3 spans 16 residues. CDR3 protein: CASSLLLAGGQETQYF. The CDR3 region has the DNA TGTGCCAGCAGCTTACTGCTAGCGGGGGGTCAAGAGACCCAGTACTTC.

This clone appeared a few times. CDR3 residues: CASSLGQGGETQYF. In nucleotides, the CDR3 is TGCGCCAGCAGCTTGGGACAGGGTGGGGAGACCCAGTACTTC. The V call is TRBV5-1, the J call TRBJ2-5, with 7 bases aligning to TRBD1. CDR1 SGHRS and CDR2 YFSETQ come from the germline V gene. The CDR3 extends over 14 amino acids. Trimming cost V 0 bases and J 5 bases; bases outside gene matches: 4.

Note on this clone: At the DNA level, this CDR3 is encoded by other sequences in the same sample as well. The chain employs TRBV10-3 and TRBJ2-7; TRBD1 is a possible D gene (5 bases). The V gene's germline CDR1 is ENHRY and CDR2 SYGVKD. Trimming left V 3 bases short and J 3 bases short, with 6 bases between. The CDR3 covers 12 residues. In DNA form, the CDR3 reads TGTGCCATCAGTGAAAGGGGCTACGAGCAGTACTTC. This gives the protein CAISERGYEQYF.

V gene TRBV7-9 combines with J gene TRBJ2-5; 7 bases agree with TRBD1. The junction had 9 bases not matched to a gene; V was cut back by 5 bases and J by 3 bases. Germline CDR1 reads SEHNR; CDR2 reads FQNEAQ (reference sequence). The length of the CDR3 is 15 residues. CDR3 sequence reads: CASSLRQGREETQYF. The DNA of the CDR3 is TGTGCCAGCAGCCTCAGACAGGGAAGGGAAGAGACCCAGTACTTC.

The chain joins TRBV28 to TRBJ1-1; D may be TRBD1 (5 bases). This CDR3 is built from 16 residues. Between the trimmed V and J ends, which lost 3 bases and 0 bases, there was a span of 14 bases. Germline values: CDR1 MDHEN, CDR2 SYDVKM. The DNA of the CDR3 is TGTGCCAGCAGTTTTCTCGATGACAGATTGAACACTGAAGCTTTCTTT. Translating gives CASSFLDDRLNTEAFF.

Remarks on this clone: The sample contains more than one DNA sequence encoding this CDR3. This rearrangement joins TRBV7-2 to TRBJ2-7, with 8 bases that match TRBD1. The V segment lost 0 bases and the J segment 4 bases; nucleotides outside the gene matches: 5. Germline CDR1 reads SGHTA; CDR2 reads FQGNSA. The CDR3 loop spans 15 amino acids. The CDR3 sequence: CASSLAPQGAYEQYF. CDR3 coding DNA: TGTGCCAGCAGCTTAGCACCGCAGGGGGCTTACGAGCAGTACTTC.